The text below deals with one TCR beta chain. Its antigen is still unknown. The sample belongs to a study of graft-versus-host responses after intestinal transplantation. Looking at the study overall: Anti-thymocyte globulin was used for induction in all recipients, who then took tacrolimus and steroids for approximately 3 years.

Study outcomes and limitations: Recipient marrow harbored GvH clones, some of which surfaced first in ileum or blood.

Data came from immunoSEQ multiplex PCR; TCRdb stores just in-frame clones and leaves some out. The table includes tens of thousands of clones, around 83% detected once. The V and J ends lost 2 bases and 6 bases respectively, with 10 bases between them. The CDR3 runs to 13 residues. Germline CDR1 is MNHEY and CDR2 is SVGAGI. The specimen comprised PBMCs, sampled less than 1,400 days after transplant. The receptor comes from a human patient who received an intestinal transplant, so some T cells may come from the graft donor. The rearrangement uses TRBV6-5 and TRBJ1-1; no clear D gene. CDR3 in amino acids: CASSYPGQAEAFF. The CDR3, as DNA: TGTGCCAGCAGTTACCCCGGTCAGGCTGAAGCTTTCTTT.